The T cell receptor beta chain described here comes from a study of neurological immune-mediated disorders. General study findings and limits: There were no CDR3 amino acid sequences shared by expanded clones across subjects, a result suggesting private repertoires in all groups.

This clonotype was seen at least ten times. The antigen is undetermined. V gave up 4 bases and J gave up 5 bases; unmatched junction bases: 24. Germline V gene sequence: CDR1 LGHNA, CDR2 YNFKEQ. This CDR3 contains 20 residues. Synthesis of cDNA used 5'RACE (with 10-nucleotide random UMIs). In TCRdb, the 5' RACE reads were re-called with MiXCR into one record per CDR3 protein. The table records some 38,000 distinct CDR3 sequences, roughly 4.8% of them present only once. The T cells used for sorted libraries numbered roughly 1 million, either CD4+ or CD8+. The sequence came from a man in his late teens or twenties in good health. The chain is built from TRBV4-2 and TRBJ2-5; 8 bases agree with TRBD2. The sequenced sample consisted of CD4+ T cells from blood. CDR3 loop: CASSPQGAGGEFLGRETQYF. The CDR3 bases are TGTGCCAGCAGCCCTCAAGGGGCGGGGGGCGAATTCTTGGGCAGGGAGACCCAGTACTTC.